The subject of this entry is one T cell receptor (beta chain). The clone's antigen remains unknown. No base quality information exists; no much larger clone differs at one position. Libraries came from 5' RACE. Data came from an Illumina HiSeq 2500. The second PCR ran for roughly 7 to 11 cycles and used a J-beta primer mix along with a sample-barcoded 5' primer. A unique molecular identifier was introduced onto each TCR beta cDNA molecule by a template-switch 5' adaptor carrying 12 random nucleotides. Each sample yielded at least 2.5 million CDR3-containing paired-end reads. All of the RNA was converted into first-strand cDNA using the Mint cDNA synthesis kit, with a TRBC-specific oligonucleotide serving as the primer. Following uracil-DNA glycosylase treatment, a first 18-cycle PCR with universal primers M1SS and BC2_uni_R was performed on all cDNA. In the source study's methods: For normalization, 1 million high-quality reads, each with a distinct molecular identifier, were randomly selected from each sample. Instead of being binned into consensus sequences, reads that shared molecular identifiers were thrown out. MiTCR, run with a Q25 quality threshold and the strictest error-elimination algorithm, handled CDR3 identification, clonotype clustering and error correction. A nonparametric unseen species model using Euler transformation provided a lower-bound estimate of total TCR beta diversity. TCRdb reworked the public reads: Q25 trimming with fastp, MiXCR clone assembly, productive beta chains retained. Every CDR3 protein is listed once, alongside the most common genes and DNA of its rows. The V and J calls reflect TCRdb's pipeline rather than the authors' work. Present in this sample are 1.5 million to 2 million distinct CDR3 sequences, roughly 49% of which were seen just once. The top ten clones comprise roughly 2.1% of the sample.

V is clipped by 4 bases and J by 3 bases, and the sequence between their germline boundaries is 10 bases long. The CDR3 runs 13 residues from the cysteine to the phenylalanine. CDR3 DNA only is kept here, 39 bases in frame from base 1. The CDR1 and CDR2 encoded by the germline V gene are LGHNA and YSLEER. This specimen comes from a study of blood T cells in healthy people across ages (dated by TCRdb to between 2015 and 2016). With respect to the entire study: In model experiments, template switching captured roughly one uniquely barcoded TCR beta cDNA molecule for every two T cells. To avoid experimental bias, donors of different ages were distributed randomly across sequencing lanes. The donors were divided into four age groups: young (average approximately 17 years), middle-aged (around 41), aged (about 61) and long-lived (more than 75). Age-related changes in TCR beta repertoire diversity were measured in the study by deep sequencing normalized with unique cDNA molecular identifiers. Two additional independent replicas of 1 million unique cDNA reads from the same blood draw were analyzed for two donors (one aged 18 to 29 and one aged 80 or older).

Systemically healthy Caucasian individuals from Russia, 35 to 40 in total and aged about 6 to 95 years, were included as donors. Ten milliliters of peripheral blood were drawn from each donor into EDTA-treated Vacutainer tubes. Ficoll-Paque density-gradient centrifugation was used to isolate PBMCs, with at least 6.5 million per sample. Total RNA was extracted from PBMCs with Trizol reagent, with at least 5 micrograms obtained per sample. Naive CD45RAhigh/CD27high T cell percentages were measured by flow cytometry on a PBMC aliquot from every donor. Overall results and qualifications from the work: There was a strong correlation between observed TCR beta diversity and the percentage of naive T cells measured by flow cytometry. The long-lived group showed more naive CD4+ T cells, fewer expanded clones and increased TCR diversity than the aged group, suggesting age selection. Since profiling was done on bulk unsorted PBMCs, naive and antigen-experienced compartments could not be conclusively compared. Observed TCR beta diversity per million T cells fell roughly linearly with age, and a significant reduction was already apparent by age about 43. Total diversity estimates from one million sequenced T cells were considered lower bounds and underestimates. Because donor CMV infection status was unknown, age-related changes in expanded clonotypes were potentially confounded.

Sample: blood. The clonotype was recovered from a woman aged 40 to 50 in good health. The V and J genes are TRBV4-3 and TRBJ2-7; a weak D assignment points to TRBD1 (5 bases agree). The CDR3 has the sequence CASSLHQGYEQYF. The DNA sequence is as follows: TGCGCCAGCAGCCTCCACCAGGGCTACGAGCAGTACTTC.